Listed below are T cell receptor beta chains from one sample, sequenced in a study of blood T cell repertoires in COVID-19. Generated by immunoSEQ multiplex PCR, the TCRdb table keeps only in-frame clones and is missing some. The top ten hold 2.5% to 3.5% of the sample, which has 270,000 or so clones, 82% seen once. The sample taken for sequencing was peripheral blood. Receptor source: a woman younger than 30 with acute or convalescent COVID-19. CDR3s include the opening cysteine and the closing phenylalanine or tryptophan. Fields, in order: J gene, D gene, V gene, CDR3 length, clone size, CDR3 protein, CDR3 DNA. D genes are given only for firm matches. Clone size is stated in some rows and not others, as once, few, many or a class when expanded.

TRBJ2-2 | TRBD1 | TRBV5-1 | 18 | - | CASSASSPGTGNTGELFF | TGCGCCAGCAGCGCAAGCAGTCCCGGGACAGGGAACACCGGGGAGCTGTTTTTT
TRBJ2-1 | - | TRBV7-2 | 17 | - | CASTTGVRRVNYNEQFF | TGTGCCAGCACCACGGGGGTGAGGCGCGTAAACTACAATGAGCAGTTCTTC
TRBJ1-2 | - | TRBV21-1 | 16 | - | CASSKVGDRRKEGYTF | TGTGCCAGCAGCAAAGTTGGCGACCGAAGAAAGGAGGGCTACACCTTC
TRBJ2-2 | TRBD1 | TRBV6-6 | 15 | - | CASSTQGQGFGELFF | TGTGCCAGCAGTACCCAGGGACAGGGGTTCGGGGAGCTGTTTTTT
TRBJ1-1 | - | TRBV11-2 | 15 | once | CASSPPTGRNTEAFF | TGTGCCAGCAGCCCCCCGACAGGCCGGAACACTGAAGCTTTCTTT
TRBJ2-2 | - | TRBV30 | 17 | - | CAWSWGGTPLRSGELFF | TGTGCCTGGAGTTGGGGGGGCACCCCCCTTAGGTCCGGGGAGCTGTTTTTT
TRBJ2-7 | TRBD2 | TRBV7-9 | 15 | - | CASSGGPASSDEQYF | TGTGCCAGCTCGGGGGGACCCGCCTCGTCGGACGAGCAGTACTTC
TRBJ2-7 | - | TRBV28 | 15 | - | CASSNLGDFSYEQYF | TGTGCCAGCAGTAACCTAGGGGACTTCTCCTACGAGCAGTACTTC
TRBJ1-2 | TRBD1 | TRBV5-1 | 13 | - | CASSGGQGYGYTF | TGCGCCAGCAGCGGAGGACAGGGCTATGGCTACACCTTC
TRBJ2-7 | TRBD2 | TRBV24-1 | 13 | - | CATSAGGSYEQYF | TGTGCCACCTCAGCGGGGGGGTCCTACGAGCAGTACTTC
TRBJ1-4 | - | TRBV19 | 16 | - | CASSVLGAGVYEKLFF | TGTGCCAGTAGTGTCTTGGGGGCAGGAGTTTATGAAAAACTGTTTTTT
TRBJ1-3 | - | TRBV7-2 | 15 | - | CASSLDTGSGNTIYF | TGTGCCAGCAGCTTAGATACGGGCTCTGGAAACACCATATATTTT
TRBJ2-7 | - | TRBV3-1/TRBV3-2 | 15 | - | CASSQVSLGEGEQYF | TGTGCCAGCAGCCAAGTCTCCCTGGGTGAGGGTGAGCAGTACTTC
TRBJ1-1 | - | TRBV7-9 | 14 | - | CASCLGAGTAEAFF | TGTGCCAGCTGCTTAGGGGCGGGGACGGCTGAAGCTTTCTTT
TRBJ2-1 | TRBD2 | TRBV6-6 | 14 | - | CASGGLAGGNEQFF | TGTGCCAGCGGAGGACTAGCGGGAGGTAATGAGCAGTTCTTC
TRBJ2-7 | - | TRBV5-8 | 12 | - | CASSLDSIEQYF | TGTGCCAGCAGCCTGGACAGCATCGAGCAGTACTTC
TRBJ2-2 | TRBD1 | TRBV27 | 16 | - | CASSFGGRGWAGELFF | TGTGCCAGCAGTTTTGGGGGCAGGGGGTGGGCCGGGGAGCTGTTTTTT
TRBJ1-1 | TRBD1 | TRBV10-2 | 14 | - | CASSYGDRGTEAFF | TGCGCCAGCAGTTACGGGGACAGGGGCACTGAAGCTTTCTTT
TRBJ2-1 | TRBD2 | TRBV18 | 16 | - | CASSPPSIAGGGEQFF | TGTGCCAGCTCACCACCTTCGATAGCGGGAGGAGGGGAGCAGTTCTTC
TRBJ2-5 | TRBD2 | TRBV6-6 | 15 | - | CASSYRAPAGETQYF | TGTGCCAGCAGTTACAGGGCGCCAGCGGGGGAGACCCAGTACTTC
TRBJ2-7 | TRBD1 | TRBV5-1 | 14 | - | CASSTGQGVGEQYF | TGCGCCAGCAGCACAGGACAGGGGGTGGGTGAGCAGTACTTC
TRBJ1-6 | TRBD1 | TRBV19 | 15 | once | CASSPTDRGLSPLHF | TGTGCCAGTAGTCCAACCGACAGGGGGCTCTCACCCCTCCACTTT
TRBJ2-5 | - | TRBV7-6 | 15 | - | CASSAEDRSQETQYF | TGTGCCAGCAGCGCCGAGGACAGATCTCAAGAGACCCAGTACTTC
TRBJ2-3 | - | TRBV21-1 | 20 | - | CASSKRGDRGDGPSTDTQYF | TGTGCCAGCAGCAAACGGGGTGACAGGGGTGACGGTCCTAGCACAGATACGCAGTATTTT
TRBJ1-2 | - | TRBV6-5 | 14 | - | CASSYRGSGYGYTF | TGTGCCAGCAGTTATCGGGGGTCGGGCTATGGCTACACCTTC
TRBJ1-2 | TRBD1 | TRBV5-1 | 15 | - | CASSWGQGVGGGYTF | TGCGCCAGCAGCTGGGGACAGGGAGTAGGTGGTGGCTACACCTTC
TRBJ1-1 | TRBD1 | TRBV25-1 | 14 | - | CASRQGGPTTEAFF | TGTGCCAGCAGACAGGGGGGGCCTACCACTGAAGCTTTCTTT
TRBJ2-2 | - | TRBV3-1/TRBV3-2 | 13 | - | CASSDRNTGELFF | TGTGCCAGCAGTGACAGGAACACCGGGGAGCTGTTTTTT
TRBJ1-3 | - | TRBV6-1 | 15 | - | CASSESWTAGNTIYF | TGTGCCAGCAGTGAAAGTTGGACAGCTGGAAACACCATATATTTT
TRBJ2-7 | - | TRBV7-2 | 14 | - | CASSLERVFYEQYF | TGTGCCAGCAGCTTAGAGCGGGTATTCTACGAGCAGTACTTC
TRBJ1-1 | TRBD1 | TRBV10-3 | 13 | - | CAMTEQGGTEAFF | TGTGCCATGACAGAACAGGGGGGCACTGAAGCTTTCTTT
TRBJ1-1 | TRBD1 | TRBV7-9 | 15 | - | CASRKQGSSLTEAFF | TGTGCCAGCAGGAAACAGGGGAGTAGCTTGACTGAAGCTTTCTTT
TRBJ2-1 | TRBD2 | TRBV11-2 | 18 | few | CASSLRGRTSGNEGEQFF | TGTGCCAGCAGCTTACGGGGTCGGACTAGCGGGAATGAAGGTGAGCAGTTCTTC
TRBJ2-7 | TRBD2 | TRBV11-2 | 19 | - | CASTALRAASSGSSYEQYF | TGTGCCAGCACCGCCCTCAGAGCTGCCTCTAGCGGGAGCTCCTACGAGCAGTACTTC
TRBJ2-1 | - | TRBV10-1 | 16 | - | CASSGVRDAGRNEQFF | TGCGCCAGCAGTGGGGTACGGGACGCGGGGAGGAATGAGCAGTTCTTC
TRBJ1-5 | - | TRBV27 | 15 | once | CASSLSYGSNQPQHF | TGTGCCAGCAGTTTATCGTATGGCAGCAATCAGCCCCAGCATTTT
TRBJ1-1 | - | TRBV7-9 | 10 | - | CASSDSKAFF | TGTGCCAGCAGTGATAGTAAAGCTTTCTTT
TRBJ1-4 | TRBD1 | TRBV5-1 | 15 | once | CASSPITGGDEKLFF | TGCGCCAGCAGCCCAATCACAGGGGGCGATGAAAAACTGTTTTTT
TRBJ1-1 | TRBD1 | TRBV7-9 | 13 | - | CASSLAGTGEAFF | TGTGCCAGCAGCTTAGCGGGGACAGGGGAAGCTTTCTTT
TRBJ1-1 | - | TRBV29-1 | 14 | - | CSVVLATKNTEAFF | TGCAGCGTTGTTCTCGCTACTAAGAACACTGAAGCTTTCTTT